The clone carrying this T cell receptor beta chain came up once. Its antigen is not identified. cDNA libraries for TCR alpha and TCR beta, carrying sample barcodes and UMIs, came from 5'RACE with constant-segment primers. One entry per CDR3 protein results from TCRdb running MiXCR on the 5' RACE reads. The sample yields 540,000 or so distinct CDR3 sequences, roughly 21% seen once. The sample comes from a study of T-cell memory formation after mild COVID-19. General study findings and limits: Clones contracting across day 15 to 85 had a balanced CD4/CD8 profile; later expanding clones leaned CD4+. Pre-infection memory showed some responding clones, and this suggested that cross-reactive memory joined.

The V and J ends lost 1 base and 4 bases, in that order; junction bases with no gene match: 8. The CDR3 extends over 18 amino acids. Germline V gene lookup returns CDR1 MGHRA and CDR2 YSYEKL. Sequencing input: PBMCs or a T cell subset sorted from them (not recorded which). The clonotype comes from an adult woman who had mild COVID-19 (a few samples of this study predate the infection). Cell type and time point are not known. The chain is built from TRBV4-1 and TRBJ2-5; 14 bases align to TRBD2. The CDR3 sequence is CASSQGVLTSGGAETQYF. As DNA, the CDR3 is TGCGCCAGCAGCCAAGGCGTTTTGACTAGCGGGGGGGCAGAGACCCAGTACTTC.